The 26 T cell receptor beta chains below were found in one sample sequenced in a study of cytomegalovirus exposure and HLA in healthy donors. PCR amplification relied on 60 Vbeta primers (plus 13 Jbeta primers). The data were produced by immunoSEQ multiplex PCR, yet TCRdb's version contains in-frame clones alone and is incomplete. The sample has 70,000 to 100,000 clones; 60% to 80% are singletons. Sample: PBMCs. Receptors were obtained from a woman between 50 and 59 years old in good health and CMV-seropositive.

V usage is TRBV6-6 and J usage is TRBJ1-1; 10 bases match TRBD1. Per the germline V gene, CDR1 is MNHNY and CDR2 is SVGAGI (reference sequence). The V gene end was trimmed by 7 bases and the J gene end by 2 bases; junction bases not matched to a gene: 7. CDR3 length equals 15 residues. CDR3 region: CASTELTGGNTEAFF. In DNA form, the CDR3 reads TGTGCCAGCACCGAACTGACAGGGGGCAACACTGAAGCTTTCTTT.

The gene calls are TRBV5-8 and TRBJ1-5; TRBD1 is a possible D gene (6 bases). Germline-derived CDR1 and CDR2 are SGHTS and YDEGEE. The CDR3 spans 14 residues. Trimming took off 2 bases at V and 9 bases at J, with 15 bases between the two ends. The CDR3 protein is CASSFWTAFRPQHF. Written as DNA, the CDR3 is TGTGCCAGCAGCTTTTGGACAGCCTTTAGGCCCCAGCATTTT.

There are a few counts of this clone. The V gene is TRBV5-4, the J gene TRBJ2-7; a weak D match, TRBD2 (5 bases). Per germline, CDR1 SGHNT and CDR2 YYREEE (reference sequence). The germline V and J ends were trimmed by 0 bases and 5 bases, with 12 bases remaining between them. The CDR3 has 14 residues. The CDR3 here is CASSLGARGNEQYV. The CDR3 DNA reads TGTGCCAGCAGCTTGGGAGCCAGAGGGAACGAGCAGTACGTC.

The chain employs TRBV4-1 and TRBJ2-1; the match to TRBD2 covers 12 bases. The CDR3 covers 17 residues. Germline assignment: CDR1 MGHRA and CDR2 YSYEKL. The V segment lost 3 bases and the J segment 2 bases; nucleotides outside the gene matches: 5. CDR3 nucleotide sequence: TGCGCCAGCAGCCAGCTAGCGGGAGGGATTCCCTACAATGAGCAGTTCTTC. It translates to CASSQLAGGIPYNEQFF.

V usage is TRBV29-1 and J usage is TRBJ2-5, with D maybe TRBD1 (6 bases). The germline V and J ends were trimmed by 3 bases and 0 bases, with 8 bases remaining between them. CDR1 SQVTM and CDR2 ANQGSEA come from the germline V gene. This CDR3 contains 13 residues. Here the CDR3 DNA reads TGCAGCGTTGATCAGGGGTACCAAGAGACCCAGTACTTC. Encoded protein: CSVDQGYQETQYF.

The V and J genes are TRBV6-1 and TRBJ1-3; D unclear. CDR3 length: 13 amino acids. The germline V gene has CDR1 MNHNS and CDR2 SASEGT. V was cut by 11 bases and J by 0 bases, with 11 bases left in between. CDR3 bases: TGTGCCCAGCGGGGAGTCTCTGGAAACACCATATATTTT. This translates into CAQRGVSGNTIYF.

V gene TRBV6-6 combines with J gene TRBJ1-3; D might be TRBD1 (5 bases). The CDR3 runs to 16 residues. Looked up from germline, CDR1 is MNHNY and CDR2 is SVGAGI (reference sequence). Trimming took off 1 base at V and 0 bases at J, with 10 bases between the two ends. The CDR3 DNA sequence: TGTGCCAGCAGTTACTTCTTACAGGTCTCTGGAAACACCATATATTTT. Translation: CASSYFLQVSGNTIYF.

This chain connects TRBV13 to TRBJ1-3, with TRBD1 identical over 8 bases. V gave up 4 bases and J gave up 4 bases; unmatched junction bases: 9. CDR1 PRHDT and CDR2 FYEKMQ come from the germline V gene (reference sequence). CDR3 length: 16 amino acids. CDR3 nucleotide sequence: TGTGCCAGCAGCTCCCTACCCGACAGGGGAGGAAACACCATATATTTT. This codes for CASSSLPDRGGNTIYF. Combining the CDR3 with reference TRBV13 and TRBJ1-3 gives the whole variable domain AAGVIQSPRHLIKEKRETATLKCYPIPRHDTVYWYQQGPGQDPQFLISFYEKMQSDKGSIPDRFSAQQFSDYHSELNMSSLELGDSALYFCASSSLPDRGGNTIYFGEGSWLTVV.

The rearrangement links TRBV9 to TRBJ2-1; 7 bases line up with TRBD2. Germline values: CDR1 SGDLS, CDR2 YYNGEE. CDR3 size: 13 residues. With 3 bases clipped from V and 6 bases from J, the junction kept 3 bases outside the gene matches. CDR3 in DNA: TGTGCCAGCAGCGCCGGACTAGTCAATGAGCAGTTCTTC. Protein product: CASSAGLVNEQFF.

The CDR3 is CASSLKGGNTEAFF. The CDR3 nucleotides are TGTGCCAGCAGCTTAAAAGGAGGGAACACTGAAGCTTTCTTT. The V gene is TRBV7-6, the J gene TRBJ1-1; no clear D. Germline loops: CDR1 SGHVS, CDR2 FNYEAQ. CDR3 length: 14 amino acids. V was clipped by 2 bases and J by 1 base, with 8 bases between them.

CDR3: CSARTGQLQNTEAFF. CDR3 DNA: TGCAGCGCGCGGACGGGACAGTTACAAAACACTGAAGCTTTCTTT. This chain links TRBV29-1 with TRBJ1-1; 7 bases are a match to TRBD1. The CDR3 has 15 residues. CDR1 is SQVTM, CDR2 ANQGSEA, per germline. Trimming cost V 7 bases and J 2 bases; bases outside gene matches: 13. The full variable domain, completed using reference TRBV29-1 and TRBJ1-1, is SAVISQKPSRDICQRGTSLTIQCQVDSQVTMMFWYRQQPGQSLTLIATANQGSEATYESGFVIDKFPISRPNLTFSTLTVSNMSPEDSSIYLCSARTGQLQNTEAFFGQGTRLTVV.

V usage is TRBV7-8 and J usage is TRBJ1-3; D not resolved. The CDR3 runs 16 residues. Germline loops: CDR1 SGHVS, CDR2 FQNEAQ. Trimming cost V 2 bases and J 0 bases, with 11 bases left between them. CDR3 protein: CASSLYPGPSGNTIYF. CDR3 nucleotide sequence: TGTGCCAGCAGCTTATACCCAGGCCCCTCTGGAAACACCATATATTTT. The variable domain in full, completed from reference TRBV7-8 and TRBJ1-3, reads GAGVSQSPRYKVAKRGQDVALRCDPISGHVSLFWYQQALGQGPEFLTYFQNEAQLDKSGLPSDRFFAERPEGSVSTLKIQRTQQEDSAVYLCASSLYPGPSGNTIYFGEGSWLTVV.

A single count supports this clone. The CDR3 spells CASTIPGVEPQHF. DNA of the CDR3: TGTGCCAGTACCATTCCAGGGGTAGAGCCCCAGCATTTT. The V call is TRBV19, the J call TRBJ1-5, with a weak D call TRBD1 (6 bases). V was trimmed by 7 bases and J by 8 bases, leaving 15 bases between them. CDR1 and CDR2 (germline): LNHDA, SQIVND (reference sequence). The CDR3 extends over 13 amino acids.

The V and J genes are TRBV6-1 and TRBJ1-5; D remains unclear. Germline assignment: CDR1 MNHNS and CDR2 SASEGT. Trimming shortened V by 6 bases and J by 0 bases, and 12 bases separated the two germline ends. The CDR3 spans 15 residues. CDR3: CASSSSGGSNQPQHF. The CDR3 DNA reads TGTGCCAGCAGCTCGTCCGGTGGTAGCAATCAGCCCCAGCATTTT.

This rearrangement joins TRBV9 to TRBJ1-5, with TRBD1 identical over 8 bases. The ends lost 4 bases at V and 4 bases at J; junction bases unmatched: 4. Germline V gives CDR1 SGDLS, CDR2 YYNGEE. The CDR3 length is 14 residues. DNA of the CDR3: TGTGCCAGCAGCACTGGGACAGGAAATCAGCCCCAGCATTTT. Its protein is CASSTGTGNQPQHF. Full variable domain (outside the CDR3, taken from reference TRBV9 and TRBJ1-5): DSGVTQTPKHLITATGQRVTLRCSPRSGDLSVYWYQQSLDQGLQFLIQYYNGEERAKGNILERFSAQQFPDLHSELNLSSLELGDSALYFCASSTGTGNQPQHFGDGTRLSIL.

This clone was observed a few times. DNA of the CDR3: TGCGCCAGCAGCCCTCGAGGGCAGATGAATCAGCCCCAGCATTTT. Translating gives CASSPRGQMNQPQHF. The chain is built from TRBV4-1 and TRBJ1-5; no definite D call. The germline CDR1 and CDR2 sequences are MGHRA and YSYEKL. The CDR3 covers 15 residues. The V and J ends lost 4 bases and 4 bases respectively, with 14 bases between them.

This chain connects TRBV11-2 to TRBJ1-1, with 8 bases aligning to TRBD1. The germline gives CDR1 SGHAT, CDR2 FQNNGV. The CDR3 covers 14 residues. The V gene end was trimmed by 3 bases and the J gene end by 1 base; junction bases not matched to a gene: 1. CDR3 bases: TGTGCCAGCAGCTTGGGACAGGCGAACACTGAAGCTTTCTTT. Its protein is CASSLGQANTEAFF.

The J gene is TRBJ1-5, the V gene TRBV6-5; perhaps TRBD1 as D (5 bases). Germline CDR1 MNHEY, CDR2 SVGAGI. There are 13 residues in the CDR3. The V end lost 8 bases, the J end lost 6 bases, and 14 bases lay between the germline ends. CDR3: CASSGGEAQPQHF. DNA of the CDR3: TGTGCCAGCTCGGGGGGGGAGGCTCAGCCCCAGCATTTT.

The rearrangement links TRBV2 to TRBJ1-1; maybe TRBD1 (5 bases). Per germline, CDR1 SNHLY and CDR2 FYNNEI. Trimming left V 3 bases short and J 5 bases short, with 13 bases between. This CDR3 comprises 14 residues. CDR3 sequence (DNA): TGTGCCAGCAGTGAGGGGCGTAAAGGGACTGAAGCTTTCTTT. It yields the protein CASSEGRKGTEAFF.

This chain uses TRBV18 with TRBJ2-4; weak D call: TRBD1 (7 bases). This CDR3 is 15 amino acids long. Germline V lookup: CDR1 KGHSH, CDR2 LQKENI. The germline V and J ends were trimmed by 2 bases and 4 bases, with 12 bases remaining between them. DNA for the CDR3: TGTGCCAGCTCACCAGGAGGGACAGCTAAAAACATTCAGTACTTC. It codes for CASSPGGTAKNIQYF.

This chain uses TRBV27 with TRBJ1-6; a possible D gene is TRBD1 (6 bases). The CDR3 totals 15 residues. Germline V gene lookup returns CDR1 MNHEY and CDR2 SMNVEV (reference sequence). The V end was cut by 6 bases, the J end by 12 bases, with 21 bases between. The CDR3 nucleotides read TGTGCCAGCAGCCCCGCGGGGGCCCCGAGTGTACCCCTCCACTTT. Amino acids: CASSPAGAPSVPLHF.

This chain joins TRBV9 and TRBJ1-4; D perhaps matches TRBD1 (6 bases). The CDR3 spans 16 residues. CDR1 and CDR2 from the germline V gene are SGDLS and YYNGEE. Trimming removed 0 bases from V and 3 bases from J, with 12 bases in between. The CDR3 sequence: CASSVGGGAPNEKLFF. The DNA for the CDR3 is TGTGCCAGCAGCGTAGGAGGGGGGGCGCCTAATGAAAAACTGTTTTTT. Based on the CDR3 plus reference TRBV9 and TRBJ1-4, the full variable domain is DSGVTQTPKHLITATGQRVTLRCSPRSGDLSVYWYQQSLDQGLQFLIQYYNGEERAKGNILERFSAQQFPDLHSELNLSSLELGDSALYFCASSVGGGAPNEKLFFGSGTQLSVL.

CDR3 residues: CATSMGQFSGELFF. The CDR3 DNA sequence: TGTGCCACCAGCATGGGACAGTTTTCCGGGGAGCTGTTTTTT. The chain recombines TRBV15 with TRBJ2-2, with 7 nucleotides matching TRBD1. J lost 6 bases, V lost 4 bases, and 5 bases had no gene match. CDR3 size: 14 residues. Germline CDR1 is LNHNV and CDR2 is YYDKDF (reference sequence).

J is TRBJ2-7 and V is TRBV6-1; perhaps TRBD1 as D (6 bases). Germline CDR1 MNHNS, CDR2 SASEGT. V dropped 5 bases and J dropped 2 bases, with 13 bases sitting between them. The CDR3 has 14 residues. Written as DNA, the CDR3 is TGTGCCAGCAGTCCGAAGGGGGACACCTACGAGCAGTACGTC. Its translation: CASSPKGDTYEQYV.

This sequence joins TRBV6-5 and TRBJ1-1, with TRBD1 as a possible D gene (5 bases). V shed 4 bases and J shed 8 bases, with 11 bases lying between them. CDR1 is MNHEY, CDR2 SVGAGI, per germline. This CDR3 has 12 amino acids. CDR3 DNA sequence: TGTGCCAGCAGTTGGGTAGCAGGGGAAGCTTTCTTT. This sequence encodes CASSWVAGEAFF.

The chain couples TRBV18 to TRBJ1-3; no firm D call. The CDR3 length is 16 residues. Trimming left V 0 bases short and J 0 bases short, with 9 bases between. In germline, CDR1 is KGHSH, CDR2 LQKENI. The CDR3 region has the DNA TGTGCCAGCTCACCACCACGGGGTTCCTCTGGAAACACCATATATTTT. This codes for CASSPPRGSSGNTIYF.